The rows below give T cell receptor beta chains drawn from one sample of a study of blood T cell repertoires in COVID-19. The data were produced by immunoSEQ multiplex PCR, yet TCRdb's version contains in-frame clones alone and is incomplete. This table holds roughly 180,000 clones, roughly 86% found once. The sequenced sample consisted of PBMCs or T cells enriched from blood (not recorded which). Receptors were obtained from a woman between 25 and 40 years old who had recovered from COVID-19. Each CDR3 is given with its conserved first and last residue. D genes are given only for firm matches. Where a row states a size, it is once, few, many or the class of an expanded clone; other rows omit it.

clone size,D gene,V gene,J gene,CDR3 DNA,CDR3 protein
-,TRBD2,TRBV5-6,TRBJ2-1,TGTGCCAGCAGCTGGGTCGGGACTAGCGGGAGGGAGCAGTTCTTC,CASSWVGTSGREQFF
-,TRBD2,TRBV2,TRBJ2-1,TGTGCCAGCACCCAAAGCGGGACTTTAAGATACAATGAGCAGTTCTTC,CASTQSGTLRYNEQFF
-,-,TRBV29-1,TRBJ2-3,TGCAGCGTTGGTCAAGATACGCAGTATTTT,CSVGQDTQYF
once,-,TRBV7-2,TRBJ1-1,TGTGCCAGCAGCGCACACCAGGGGAGTAACACTGAAGCTTTCTTT,CASSAHQGSNTEAFF
-,TRBD1,TRBV19,TRBJ2-7,TGTGCCAGCCCACGGGACAGGGGGACCAACGAGCAGTACTTC,CASPRDRGTNEQYF
-,-,TRBV2,TRBJ1-5,TGTGCCAGCAGCCAACAAGAGAGGAATCAGCCCCAGCATTTT,CASSQQERNQPQHF
-,TRBD1,TRBV13,TRBJ1-1,TGTGCCAGCAGCTTTATGACAGGGGTGAACACTGAAGCTTTCTTT,CASSFMTGVNTEAFF
once,-,TRBV13,TRBJ2-3,TGTGCCAGCAGCTCGGGGAAGAACTCAGATACGCAGTATTTT,CASSSGKNSDTQYF
-,-,TRBV10-1,TRBJ2-2,TGCGCCAGCAGTGATAGGGTCCGAGGGGGAAAAACCGGGGAGCTGTTTTTT,CASSDRVRGGKTGELFF
-,-,TRBV5-5,TRBJ2-5,TGTGCCAGCAGCTTTGGCCCAGTGGAGACCCAGTACTTC,CASSFGPVETQYF
many,TRBD1,TRBV4-1,TRBJ1-4,TGCGCCAGCAGACAATTGGGACAGGGTAAAGAAAAACTGTTTTTT,CASRQLGQGKEKLFF
-,TRBD1,TRBV28,TRBJ2-2,TGTGCCAGCAGTTTGGGGCCTCGACAGGGTTGGACCGGGGAGCTGTTTTTT,CASSLGPRQGWTGELFF
-,-,TRBV6-4,TRBJ2-1,TGTGCCAGCAGTCCCGACGCAAGGGGAGGTAATGAGCAGTTCTTC,CASSPDARGGNEQFF
-,-,TRBV12-3/TRBV12-4,TRBJ2-5,TGTGCCAGCAGTGACCGGGGTAGGGAGACCCAGTACTTC,CASSDRGRETQYF
-,TRBD2,TRBV7-8,TRBJ2-7,TGTGCCAGCAGCCCATGGACTAGCGGGAGAGGACTGTACGAGCAGTACTTC,CASSPWTSGRGLYEQYF
-,-,TRBV19,TRBJ1-2,TGTGCCAGTAGCCCCCGCTGGGGGCCGGACTATGGCTACACCTTC,CASSPRWGPDYGYTF
-,TRBD1,TRBV28,TRBJ1-2,TGTGCCAGCAGGCAGGGGGCGGTTCGTCTCTATGGCTACACCTTC,CASRQGAVRLYGYTF